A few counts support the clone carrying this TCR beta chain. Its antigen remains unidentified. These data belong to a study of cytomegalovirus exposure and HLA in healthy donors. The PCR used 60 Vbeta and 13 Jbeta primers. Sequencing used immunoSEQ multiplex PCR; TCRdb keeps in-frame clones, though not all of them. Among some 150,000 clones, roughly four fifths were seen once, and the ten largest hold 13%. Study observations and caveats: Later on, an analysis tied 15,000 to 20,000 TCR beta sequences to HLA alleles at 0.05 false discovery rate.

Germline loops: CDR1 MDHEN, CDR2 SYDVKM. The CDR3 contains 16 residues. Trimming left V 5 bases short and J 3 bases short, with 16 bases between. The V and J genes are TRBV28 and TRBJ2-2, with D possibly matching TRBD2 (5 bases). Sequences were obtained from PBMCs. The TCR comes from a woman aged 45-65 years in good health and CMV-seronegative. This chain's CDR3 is CASSTTVPRDTGELFF. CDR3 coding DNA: TGTGCCAGCAGTACTACGGTTCCGCGGGACACCGGGGAGCTGTTTTTT.